This TCR beta chain was retrieved from a study of blood T cell repertoires in COVID-19. Study-level background: The United States, Italy and Spain supplied acute and convalescent COVID-19 samples. T cells, B-cell-depleted T cells, or PBMCs provided the cDNA or gDNA that served as material.

The authors' processing: Estimates of nucleated cell counts were drawn from the amplification of reference gene primers. Sequencing was performed with immunoSEQ multiplex PCR; in TCRdb, only in-frame clones are kept and a portion is missing. The DNA was the basis for D and trimming; V, J and clone size are from that table. The sample contains 70,000 to 85,000 clones, about 82% of which appear only once. The length of the CDR3 is 14 residues. Germline assignment: CDR1 SEHNR and CDR2 FQNEAQ (reference sequence). V lost 3 bases to trimming and J lost 5 bases, with 13 bases between them. The sample consisted of peripheral blood. The TCR comes from a woman of 80 years or more in a cohort sampled during active or convalescent COVID-19. The chain joins TRBV7-9 to TRBJ1-1; possible D gene TRBD1, 5 bases. Here the CDR3 DNA reads TGTGCCAGCAGCTTTCAGGGTGGGGGGACTGAAGCTTTCTTT. Encoded protein: CASSFQGGGTEAFF.